This T cell receptor beta chain was recovered during a study of cytomegalovirus exposure and HLA in healthy donors (dated by TCRdb to the late 2010s). About the full investigation: According to an earlier analysis of 450 to 650 of the donors, 150 million to 200 million T cells yielded 95 million to 140 million unique TCR beta sequences and about 300 Gb of sequence data. The later analysis used no new phenotypic data to find candidate immune exposures, relying instead on TCR beta sequences and their occurrence across donors. In addition to the first cohort of 650 to 800 subjects, a separate validation cohort of about 120 different subjects was used. Every repertoire in the discovery cohort had been generated on one and the same sequencing platform. An earlier analysis of 587 of the donors used high-throughput TCR beta sequencing to judge whether each TCR beta V gene segment behaved as functional or pseudogenic. HLA typing covered class I and class II loci at four-digit resolution. In a later genetic analysis, genome-wide SNP genotypes for about 55% of the roughly 700 donors were used, and that subset was treated as a discovery cohort. The number of donors typed differed by locus, with 629-630 for A, B, C, DRB1 and DQB1, over 500 for DQA1, over 600 for DPA1, and some 440 for DPB1. To study patterns of TCR occurrence, a later analysis re-analyzed previously published TCR beta repertoires from around 670 donors and added high-resolution HLA genotyping. The T cell repertoires of about 700 subjects were profiled by immunosequencing and related to cytomegalovirus serostatus. Alongside the repertoire data, information on donor age, sex, ethnicity and CMV serostatus was compiled. The study was designed to test whether signatures of past pathogen exposure could be identified by cataloging public T cell receptors. Because of strong linkage in the cohort, roughly five DR-DQ haplotypes were treated as single units for association and clustering. Of the roughly 400 genotyped donors, over 70% fell in the genetic ancestry cluster associated with self-reported Caucasian donors. Across around 400 genotyped donors of the cohort, an average of roughly 230,000 unique TCR beta nucleotide sequences per donor were sequenced, and approximately 17% of those sequences were non-productive. An early release that covered more than 550 HLA-typed donors contained approximately 300 gigabases of sequencing data and tens of millions of unique TCR sequences. To predict cytomegalovirus infection status, the study brought together high-throughput TCR immunosequencing, statistical association of individual TCRs with disease status, and machine learning. The study at large found these results: The authors suggested that the approach could potentially be generalized to other disease states and immunological phenotypes. In the study, 150 to 200 TCR beta chains were listed as associated with cytomegalovirus. Because counts were too low, about 18 rarely observed V segments, including chromosome 9 orphons, were excluded from the earlier analysis of roughly 580 of the donors. Some IMGT-functional V segments, including TRBV6-2 and TRBV6-3, could not be told apart with the 87-base-pair reads, so those segments were excluded. According to a later analysis, most CMV-associated TCR beta chains appeared to be HLA-restricted, and the HLA associations seemed to be driven largely by CMV exposure. Assigning TCR associations to individual alleles was difficult when HLA alleles, especially DR and DQ, strongly co-occurred. Most TCR sequences were seen in very few donors, while some public TCRs were found in many individuals. According to a later analysis, TCR association rates differed among HLA loci, with DRB1 alleles showing the most associated TCRs and HLA-C alleles showing the fewest. HLA typing was unavailable for some donors at each locus, so association tests used only the typed subset. Linkage disequilibrium might explain the correlated functional status among segregating V segments, but an unknown experimental factor could not be excluded. A cluster of highly shared sequence variants was judged likely to be a technical artifact of the sequencing pipeline. In a later analysis, HLA-associated TCR beta chains were found to be more clonally expanded and to have lower generation probabilities than equally common non-associated chains. Roughly uniform sequencing depth across donors was assumed in presence/absence analyses, although this assumption may not hold. For the cohort, immune exposure information was limited to CMV serostatus. The cohort was sequenced for TCR beta chains only, and without alpha or paired-chain data the features that could be detected were limited. Specific HLA alleles were associated with 15,000 to 20,000 TCR beta sequences at a false discovery rate of 0.05 in a later analysis. Cytomegalovirus status was reported to be diagnosed by the classifier with high specificity and sensitivity in both the original and validation cohorts. A few of the identified cytomegalovirus-associated TCR beta chains were confirmed in vitro to be specific for cytomegalovirus antigens. A further reported finding was that TCR beta sequences accurately predicted the HLA-A and HLA-B alleles for most subjects in the first cohort. A later genetic analysis associated a missense DCLRE1C variant with V-gene and J-gene trimming of TCR beta chains, and an independent cohort replicated the association. Broadly in line with IMGT annotations, most TCR beta V segments showed up in productive rearrangements about 87% or about 30% of the time in an earlier analysis of several hundred of the donors. In a later analysis, several top co-occurrence clusters were reported to appear linked to parvovirus B19, influenza, CMV and Epstein-Barr virus. According to a later genetic analysis, donors in an Asian-associated ancestry cluster had fewer N-insertions in productive TCRs than the approximately 710-donor mean.

In total, 500 to 700 healthy bone marrow donors made up the cohort. All cohort members were sampled while nominally healthy, although unrecorded immune exposures were likely present. The donor was CMV seronegative and belonged to the group of 320 or so seronegative cohort members. A peripheral blood sample was provided by each donor, and peripheral blood mononuclear cells were used for TCR beta sequencing. The Qiagen DNeasy Blood Extraction Kit was used to extract genomic DNA from the blood cell samples. This clone came up a few times. Its recognized antigen is unknown. No base-level quality is on record; no much larger clone is a single base apart. The CDR3 has 15 amino acids, counting the end cysteine and phenylalanine. CDR3 DNA is the only sequence kept; it has 45 bases, read in frame from the first base. Trimming costs V 0 bases and J 4 bases, and their ends lie 12 bases apart. The germline V gene (reference sequence) specifies GTSNPN as CDR1 and SVGIG as CDR2.

Library method: the immunoSEQ multiplex PCR assay. For the multiplex PCR, a mixture combining 60 forward primers for TCR Vbeta segments and 13 reverse primers for TCR Jbeta segments was used. The CDR3 region of rearranged TCR beta genes was amplified from genomic DNA with a multiplex PCR assay. Amplified TCR beta libraries were sequenced as 87-base-pair reads on the Illumina HiSeq System. Regarding the original processing steps: A later analysis tallied 70 million to 100 million unique TCR beta chains across the 600 to 700 repertoires, and 10 million to 11 million of those chains were shared by two or more donors. To remove PCR and sequencing errors, raw reads were error-corrected and collapsed into unique sequences using a nearest-neighbor algorithm that merged closely related sequences. V, D and J gene segments were assigned by aligning CDR3 sequences to IMGT reference sequences. For a sequence to be retained, at least a six-nucleotide match to both a V gene segment and a J gene segment was required. A rearrangement was called productive if the CDR3 had no stop codons and remained in frame with V and J, and every other rearrangement was called non-productive. CDR3 was defined by IMGT convention, running from the second conserved V-encoded cysteine to the conserved J-encoded phenylalanine. The earlier analysis of 500 to 650 of the donors excluded any sequence lacking an unambiguous match to a single V gene segment. An earlier analysis of a few hundred of the donors classified V segments as functional when productive rearrangements were above 56.7% and as segregating when the standard deviation between donors was above 5%. A statistical classification framework was developed to diagnose cytomegalovirus status using the catalog of TCR beta chain sequences. A later analysis assigned V and J genes by comparing TCR nucleotide sequences with IMGT/GENE-DB human TR gene sequences. The TCRdist pipeline was used in a later analysis to assign CDR3 sequences and most-parsimonious VDJ recombination scenarios. In a later analysis, every TCR beta chain was defined by the combination of its CDR3 amino acid sequence and its V-gene family, and reads without a unique V-gene family were dropped. A later analysis removed 592 highly shared, low-generation-probability nucleotide sequences to deal with suspected cross-contamination and a sequencing artifact. In a later analysis, a clonal expansion index was calculated for each public chain from normalized within-repertoire ranks of inferred template counts. Generation probabilities in a later analysis came from a VDJ recombination model fitted to out-of-frame rearrangements, and those results were checked against IGoR. In a later analysis, TCR-TCR, TCR-HLA and TCR-CMV co-occurrence was scored with hypergeometric tests, and a repertoire-size bias correction was applied to TCR pairs. A later analysis estimated false discovery rates by permuting HLA or CMV assignments 20 times. A later analysis grouped co-occurring TCRs with DBSCAN, adding TCRdist sequence similarity when clustering within HLA-allele-positive subsets. Repertoires with fewer than 30,000 or more than 120,000 public chains, plus five repertoires with anomalous nucleotide sharing, were excluded from co-occurrence clustering. In its TCRdb copy, this immuneACCESS table keeps in-frame sequences only and misses some clones. Where compared with another copy, unresolved V genes explain less than half of these, and the others have no known cause. V and J calls plus clone size are reproduced from that table; the DNA served to infer D and trimming. The sample yields around 100,000 clones; approximately 7.7% were counted once. The ten largest clones take up about 2% of the sample.

This receptor chain uses TRBV30 and TRBJ1-4; perhaps TRBD1 is the D gene, with 6 bases matching. Sequenced: PBMCs. The clonotype comes from a man in his forties or fifties in good health and CMV-seronegative. The DNA sequence is as follows: TGTGCCTGGAGTGTACAGGGTCTGATTAATGAAAAACTGTTTTTT. Translated, this is CAWSVQGLINEKLFF.